The rows below give T cell receptor beta chains drawn from one sample of a study of metastatic and nonmetastatic thyroid tumors. MiXCR reprocessed the PCR reads for TCRdb. The sample lists roughly 22,000 clones, around 40% seen once, with approximately 21% in the top ten. The source material was blood. Receptors were obtained from a male donor with papillary thyroid cancer or a benign thyroid nodule (not recorded which). Some clones in this sample may be carry-over from other donors' samples. Each CDR3 is given with its conserved first and last residue. D genes are given only for firm matches. Clone size is given for some rows only: seen once, a few or many times, or a class if the clone is expanded.

J | V | size | D | DNA | CDR3
TRBJ2-7 | TRBV20-1 | medium-sized | TRBD2 | TGCAGTGCTAACCCCACTAGCGGGTTCCTCTACGAGCAGTACTTC | CSANPTSGFLYEQYF
TRBJ2-5 | TRBV20-1 | many | - | TGCAGTGCTAGGGCGGACTGGGGGCAAGAGACCCAGTACTTC | CSARADWGQETQYF
TRBJ1-1 | TRBV7-6 | - | - | TGTGCCAGCAGCCTGGACCGGGCACTCAAGACCACTGAAGCTTTCTTT | CASSLDRALKTTEAFF
TRBJ1-1 | TRBV7-6 | once | - | TGTGCCAGCAGCTCACCGGCGGGGGCCGGGTCTGAAGCTTTCTTT | CASSSPAGAGSEAFF
TRBJ2-7 | TRBV5-4 | many | - | TGTGCCAGCAGCTTGGACGCAGGTGGCAGGCCTCAGAACGAGCAGTACTTC | CASSLDAGGRPQNEQYF
TRBJ2-7 | TRBV10-2 | many | - | TGCGCCAGCAGTAACCGTGCGGACTACTCACTCCAGTACTTC | CASSNRADYSLQYF
TRBJ2-2 | TRBV7-7 | once | - | TGTGCCAGCAGCCGGGATCTATCCAACACCGGGGAGCTGTTTTTT | CASSRDLSNTGELFF
TRBJ2-2 | TRBV6-4 | - | TRBD2 | TGTGCCAGCAGGGCTGGGGCTAGCGGGGGGTCTGAAGCCGCGAACACCGGGGAGCTGTTTTTT | CASRAGASGGSEAANTGELFF
TRBJ1-6 | TRBV6-5 | - | TRBD1 | TGTGCCAGCAGTTCGGGACAGGGTGGTTCGCCCCTCCACTTT | CASSSGQGGSPLHF
TRBJ2-7 | TRBV20-1 | - | - | TGCAGTGCTAGAGGAATGGAGGCCTACGAGCAGTACTTC | CSARGMEAYEQYF
TRBJ2-7 | TRBV11-2 | - | - | TGTGCCAGCAGCTTAGTTTTCCTGTTTGGGGGAGAGGGCGAGCAGTACTTC | CASSLVFLFGGEGEQYF
TRBJ2-5 | TRBV11-2 | - | TRBD1 | TGTGCCAGCAGCTTACAGGGACAGGGGGCCATCGAGACCCAGTACTTC | CASSLQGQGAIETQYF
TRBJ2-7 | TRBV6-2/TRBV6-3 | medium-sized | TRBD1 | TGTGCCAGCAGTTACGCGAGTGGACAGGCAACCTACGAGCAGTACTTC | CASSYASGQATYEQYF
TRBJ2-2 | TRBV20-1 | - | - | TGCAGTGCCCGCTTGAGTTTGAACACCGGGGAGCTGTTTTTT | CSARLSLNTGELFF
TRBJ1-3 | TRBV20-1 | - | - | TGCAGTGCTAGAGTCGGGCCGAACACCATATATTTT | CSARVGPNTIYF
TRBJ1-1 | TRBV28 | few | - | TGTGCCAGCAGTTGGCCAGAGGGCTTGGACACTGAAGCTTTCTTT | CASSWPEGLDTEAFF
TRBJ2-7 | TRBV28 | medium-sized | TRBD2 | TGTGCCAGCAGTTCAACTAGCGGGAGTTTCGTCGAGCAGTACTTC | CASSSTSGSFVEQYF
TRBJ2-7 | TRBV7-9 | - | - | TGTGCCAGCAGCTTAGAGGCCTACGAGCAGTACTTC | CASSLEAYEQYF
TRBJ1-2 | TRBV3-1 | - | - | TGTGCCAGCAGCCAAGATCCCCCGCGGGGCGCCGGGGTCTACACCTTC | CASSQDPPRGAGVYTF
TRBJ2-1 | TRBV7-7 | many | TRBD2 | TGTGCTAGCAGCTTAACAGCGGGAGAGTCAGATGAGCAGTTCTTC | CASSLTAGESDEQFF
TRBJ1-2 | TRBV30 | many | TRBD1 | TGTGCCTGGAGTCTAACAGGGGCCCCTAACTATGGCTACACCTTC | CAWSLTGAPNYGYTF
TRBJ2-3 | TRBV11-2 | once | - | TGTGCCAGCAGCTTAGATCCCCGGCAGGGAGATACGCAGTATTTT | CASSLDPRQGDTQYF
TRBJ1-1 | TRBV28 | many | - | TGTGCCAGCACTCAAACGAACACTGAAGCTTTCTTT | CASTQTNTEAFF
TRBJ2-2 | TRBV2 | - | TRBD2 | TGTGCCAGCAGTCGAGGGACTAGCGGGAGCCGAGGCGGGGAGCTGTTTTTT | CASSRGTSGSRGGELFF
TRBJ2-1 | TRBV11-3 | - | - | TGTGCCAGCAGCTCAAGGACCCTCGGGAGTTACAATGAGCAGTTCTTC | CASSSRTLGSYNEQFF
TRBJ2-1 | TRBV28 | few | TRBD1 | TGTGCCAGCAGTCCACCAAAATGGGACAGCTCCAATGAGCAGTTCTTC | CASSPPKWDSSNEQFF
TRBJ2-7 | TRBV27 | many | - | TGTGCCAGCAGTTTATTCGCTACCCTATCCTACGAGCAGTACTTC | CASSLFATLSYEQYF
TRBJ1-1 | TRBV20-1 | medium-sized | - | TGCAGTGCTGAGGCAACGGGGTGGAACACTGAAGCTTTCTTT | CSAEATGWNTEAFF
TRBJ2-5 | TRBV6-1 | - | - | TGTGCCAGCAGTGGCAGGGTGAGGCAAGAGACCCAGTACTTC | CASSGRVRQETQYF
TRBJ1-1 | TRBV11-2 | - | - | TGTGCCAGCAGCTGGGACGGCGGGGGTTTGGGCACTGAAGCTTTCTTT | CASSWDGGGLGTEAFF